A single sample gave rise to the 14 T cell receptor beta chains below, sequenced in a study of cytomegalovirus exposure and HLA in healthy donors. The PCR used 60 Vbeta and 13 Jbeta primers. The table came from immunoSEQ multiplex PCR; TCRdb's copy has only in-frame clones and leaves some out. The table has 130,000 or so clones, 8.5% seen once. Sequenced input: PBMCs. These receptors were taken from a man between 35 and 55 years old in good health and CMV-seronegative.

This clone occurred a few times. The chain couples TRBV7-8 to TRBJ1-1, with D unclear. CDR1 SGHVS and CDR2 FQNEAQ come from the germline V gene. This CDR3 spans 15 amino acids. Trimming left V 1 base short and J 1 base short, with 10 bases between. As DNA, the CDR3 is TGTGCCAGCAGCTTAGTTTCGGGGTGGAACACTGAAGCTTTCTTT. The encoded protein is CASSLVSGWNTEAFF.

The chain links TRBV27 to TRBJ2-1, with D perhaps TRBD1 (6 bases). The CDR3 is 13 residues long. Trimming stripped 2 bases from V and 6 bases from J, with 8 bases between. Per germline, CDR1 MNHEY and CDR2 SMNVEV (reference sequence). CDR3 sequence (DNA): TGTGCCAGCAGTTTAGGACAGACCAATGAGCAGTTCTTC. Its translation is CASSLGQTNEQFF.

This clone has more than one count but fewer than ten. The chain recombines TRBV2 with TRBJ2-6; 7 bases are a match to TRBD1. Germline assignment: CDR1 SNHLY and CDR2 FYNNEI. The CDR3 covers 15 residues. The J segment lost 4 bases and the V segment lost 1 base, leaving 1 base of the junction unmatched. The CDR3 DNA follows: TGTGCCAGCAGTGAAGAGGGGGCGGGGGCCAACGTCCTGACTTTC. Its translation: CASSEEGAGANVLTF.

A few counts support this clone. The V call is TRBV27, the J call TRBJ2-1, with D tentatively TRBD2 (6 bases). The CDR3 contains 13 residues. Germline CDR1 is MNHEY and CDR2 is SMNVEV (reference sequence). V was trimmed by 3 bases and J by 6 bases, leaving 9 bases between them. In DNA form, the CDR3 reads TGTGCCAGCAGTTTGGAGGAGGGCAATGAGCAGTTCTTC. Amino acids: CASSLEEGNEQFF.

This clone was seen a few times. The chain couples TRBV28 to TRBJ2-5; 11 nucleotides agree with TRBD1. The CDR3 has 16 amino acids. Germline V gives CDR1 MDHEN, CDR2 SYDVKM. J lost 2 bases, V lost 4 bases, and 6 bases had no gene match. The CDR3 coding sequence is TGTGCCAGCAGTTCCCCCGGGGACAGGGGGCAAGAGACCCAGTACTTC. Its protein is CASSSPGDRGQETQYF.

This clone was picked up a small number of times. The CDR3 DNA reads as TGTGCCAGCAGCCCGTGGGACAGCAGCTCCTACGAGCAGTACTTC. Protein sequence: CASSPWDSSSYEQYF. The V call is TRBV13, the J call TRBJ2-7; the match to TRBD1 covers 7 bases. The V gene end was trimmed by 5 bases and the J gene end by 0 bases; junction bases not matched to a gene: 7. Germline CDR1 PRHDT, CDR2 FYEKMQ (reference sequence). This CDR3 is built from 15 residues.

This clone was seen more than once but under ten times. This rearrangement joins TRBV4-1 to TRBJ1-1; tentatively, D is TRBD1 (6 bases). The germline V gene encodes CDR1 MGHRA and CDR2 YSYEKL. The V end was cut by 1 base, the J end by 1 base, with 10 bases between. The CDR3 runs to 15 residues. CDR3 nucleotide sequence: TGCGCCAGCAGCCAAGGGACAGAGAGGAACACTGAAGCTTTCTTT. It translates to CASSQGTERNTEAFF.

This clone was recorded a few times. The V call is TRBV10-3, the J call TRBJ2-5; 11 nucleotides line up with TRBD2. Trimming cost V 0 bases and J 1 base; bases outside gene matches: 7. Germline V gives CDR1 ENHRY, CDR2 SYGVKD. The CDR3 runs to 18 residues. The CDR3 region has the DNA TGTGCCATCAGTGAGTCCTTAGTAGCGGGGGGGATCCAAGAGACCCAGTACTTC. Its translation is CAISESLVAGGIQETQYF.

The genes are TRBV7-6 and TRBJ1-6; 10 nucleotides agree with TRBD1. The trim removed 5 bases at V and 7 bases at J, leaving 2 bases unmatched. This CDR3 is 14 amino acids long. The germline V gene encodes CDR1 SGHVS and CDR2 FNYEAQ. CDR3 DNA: TGTGCCAGCAGCCCGGGACAGGGGAATTCACCCCTCCACTTT. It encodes CASSPGQGNSPLHF.

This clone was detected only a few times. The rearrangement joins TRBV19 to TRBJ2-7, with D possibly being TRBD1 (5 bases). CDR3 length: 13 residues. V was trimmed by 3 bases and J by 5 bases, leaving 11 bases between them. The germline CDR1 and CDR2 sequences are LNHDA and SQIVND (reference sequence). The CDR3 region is CASSMYRFNEQYF. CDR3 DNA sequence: TGTGCCAGTAGTATGTACAGGTTTAACGAGCAGTACTTC.

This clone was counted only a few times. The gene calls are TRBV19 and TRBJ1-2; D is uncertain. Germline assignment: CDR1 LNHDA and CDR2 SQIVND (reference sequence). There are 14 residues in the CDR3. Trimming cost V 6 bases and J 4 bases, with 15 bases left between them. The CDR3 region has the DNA TGTGCCAGTAGCCCCTCGGGAGGGCCCTATGGCTACACCTTC. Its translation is CASSPSGGPYGYTF.

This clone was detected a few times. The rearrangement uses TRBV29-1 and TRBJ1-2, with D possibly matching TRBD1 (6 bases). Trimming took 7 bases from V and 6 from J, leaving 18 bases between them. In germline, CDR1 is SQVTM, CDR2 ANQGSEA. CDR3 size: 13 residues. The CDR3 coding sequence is TGCAGCGGTCAAGGGGGGGGTAGAGATGGCTACACCTTC. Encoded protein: CSGQGGGRDGYTF.

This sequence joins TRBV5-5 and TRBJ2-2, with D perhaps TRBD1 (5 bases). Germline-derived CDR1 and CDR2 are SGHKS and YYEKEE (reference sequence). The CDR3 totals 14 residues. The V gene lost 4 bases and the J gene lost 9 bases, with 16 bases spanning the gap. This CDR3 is CASSLQTASWELFF. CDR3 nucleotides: TGTGCCAGCAGCCTTCAGACAGCGTCCTGGGAGCTGTTTTTT.

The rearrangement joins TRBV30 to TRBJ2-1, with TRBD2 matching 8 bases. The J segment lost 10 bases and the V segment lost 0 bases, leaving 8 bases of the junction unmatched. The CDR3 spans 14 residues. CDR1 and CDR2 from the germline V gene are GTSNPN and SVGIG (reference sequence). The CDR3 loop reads CAWSVSLAGREQFF. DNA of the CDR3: TGTGCCTGGAGTGTATCGCTAGCGGGTAGGGAGCAGTTCTTC.